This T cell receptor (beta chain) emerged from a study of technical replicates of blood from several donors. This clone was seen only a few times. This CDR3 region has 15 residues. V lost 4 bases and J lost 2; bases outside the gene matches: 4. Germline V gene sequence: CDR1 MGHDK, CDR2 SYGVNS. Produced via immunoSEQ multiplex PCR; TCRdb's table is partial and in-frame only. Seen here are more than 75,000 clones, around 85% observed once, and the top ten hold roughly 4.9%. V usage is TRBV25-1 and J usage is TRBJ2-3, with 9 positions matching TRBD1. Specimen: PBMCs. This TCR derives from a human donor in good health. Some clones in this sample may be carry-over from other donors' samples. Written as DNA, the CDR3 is TGTGCCAGCAGTGCGGACAGGGGTAACACAGATACGCAGTATTTT. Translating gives CASSADRGNTDTQYF.